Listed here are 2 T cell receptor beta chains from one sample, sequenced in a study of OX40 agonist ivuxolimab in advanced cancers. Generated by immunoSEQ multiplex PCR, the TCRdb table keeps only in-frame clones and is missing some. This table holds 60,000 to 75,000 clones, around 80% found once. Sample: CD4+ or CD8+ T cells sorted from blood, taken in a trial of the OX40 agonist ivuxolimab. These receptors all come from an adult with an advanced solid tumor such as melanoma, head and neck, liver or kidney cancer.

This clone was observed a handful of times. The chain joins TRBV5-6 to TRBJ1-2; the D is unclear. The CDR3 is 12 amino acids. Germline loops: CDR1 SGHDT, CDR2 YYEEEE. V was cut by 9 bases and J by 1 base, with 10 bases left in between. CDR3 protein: CATSILNYGYTF. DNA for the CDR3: TGTGCCACCTCAATTCTTAACTATGGCTACACCTTC.

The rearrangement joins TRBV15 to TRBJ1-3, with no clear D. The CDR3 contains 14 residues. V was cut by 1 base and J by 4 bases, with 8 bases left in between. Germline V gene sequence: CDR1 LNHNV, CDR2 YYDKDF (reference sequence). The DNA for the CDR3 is TGTGCCACCAGCAGAGGAAGGTCCGGAAACACCATATATTTT. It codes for CATSRGRSGNTIYF.